This TCR beta chain was profiled in a study of blood T cell repertoires in COVID-19. Only in-frame clones appear in the TCRdb table, and some are missing; sequencing was by immunoSEQ multiplex PCR. The profile shows more than 250,000 clones, approximately 90% of them singletons. This CDR3 spans 15 amino acids. The ends were cut back, 11 bases at V and 2 bases at J, with 19 bases in the middle. The germline V gene has CDR1 MDHEN and CDR2 SYDVKM. This receptor was obtained from a middle-aged woman with acute COVID-19. Sequenced material: PBMCs or T cells enriched from blood (not recorded which). This chain uses TRBV28 with TRBJ1-5; possibly TRBD1 for D (5 bases). CDR3 residues: CASQTAGLRNQPQHF. CDR3 nucleotide sequence: TGTGCCTCCCAGACCGCGGGACTCCGCAATCAGCCCCAGCATTTT. The whole variable domain, remainder taken from reference TRBV28 and TRBJ1-5, is DVKVTQSSRYLVKRTGEKVFLECVQDMDHENMFWYRQDPGLGLRLIYFSYDVKMKEKGDIPEGYSVSREKKERFSLILESASTNQTSMYLCASQTAGLRNQPQHFGDGTRLSIL.